This TCR beta chain was sequenced during a study of blood T cell repertoires in COVID-19. Study information: Donors in the United States, Italy and Spain gave samples during acute or convalescent COVID-19. Sample material is recorded as cDNA or gDNA derived from T cells, B-cell-depleted T cells, or PBMCs.

Those enrolled, adults aged roughly 18 to 89 years, came from roughly 23 US areas. Participants' reported clinical history set cohort assignment. Per the germline V gene, CDR1 is SEHNR and CDR2 is FQNEAQ (reference sequence). V was pared by 5 bases and J by 1 base, with 7 bases of the junction left unmatched. This CDR3 is built from 15 residues. Generated by immunoSEQ multiplex PCR, the TCRdb table keeps only in-frame clones and is missing some. The repertoire holds about 82,000 clones, around 89% seen once, with around 1% in the top ten. The clonotype comes from a woman aged 45 to 65 with acute COVID-19. V gene TRBV7-9 combines with J gene TRBJ1-1; 7 bases align to TRBD1. The source material was PBMCs or T cells enriched from blood (not recorded which). The CDR3, as DNA: TGTGCCAGCAGCCTACTGCGGACAGGGAACACTGAAGCTTTCTTT. It translates to CASSLLRTGNTEAFF.